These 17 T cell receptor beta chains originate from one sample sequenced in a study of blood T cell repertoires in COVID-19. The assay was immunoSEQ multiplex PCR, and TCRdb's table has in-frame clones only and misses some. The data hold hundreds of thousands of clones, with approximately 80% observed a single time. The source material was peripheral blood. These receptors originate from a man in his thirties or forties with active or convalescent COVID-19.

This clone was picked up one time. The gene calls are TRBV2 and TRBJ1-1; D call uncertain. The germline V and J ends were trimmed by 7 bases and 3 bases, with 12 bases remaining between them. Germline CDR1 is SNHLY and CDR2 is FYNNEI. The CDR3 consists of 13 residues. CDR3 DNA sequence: TGTGCCAGCACGGAGGTCATGGACACTGAAGCTTTCTTT. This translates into CASTEVMDTEAFF.

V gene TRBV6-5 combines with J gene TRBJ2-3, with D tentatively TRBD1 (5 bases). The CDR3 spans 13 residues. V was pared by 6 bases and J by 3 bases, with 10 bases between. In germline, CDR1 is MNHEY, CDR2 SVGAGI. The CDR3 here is CASRAGYTDTQYF. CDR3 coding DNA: TGTGCCAGCAGGGCAGGGTATACAGATACGCAGTATTTT.

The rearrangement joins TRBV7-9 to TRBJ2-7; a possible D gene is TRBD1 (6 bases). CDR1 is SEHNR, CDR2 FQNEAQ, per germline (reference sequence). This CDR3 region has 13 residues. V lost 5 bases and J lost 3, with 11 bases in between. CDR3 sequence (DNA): TGTGCCAGCAGCCTGGACAGAAACTACGAGCAGTACTTC. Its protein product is CASSLDRNYEQYF.

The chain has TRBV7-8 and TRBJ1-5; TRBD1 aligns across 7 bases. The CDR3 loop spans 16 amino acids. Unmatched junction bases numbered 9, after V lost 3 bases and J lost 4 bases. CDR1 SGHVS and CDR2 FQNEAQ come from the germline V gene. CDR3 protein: CASSFRTGTSNQPQHF. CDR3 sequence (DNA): TGTGCCAGCAGCTTTAGGACAGGAACGAGTAATCAGCCCCAGCATTTT.

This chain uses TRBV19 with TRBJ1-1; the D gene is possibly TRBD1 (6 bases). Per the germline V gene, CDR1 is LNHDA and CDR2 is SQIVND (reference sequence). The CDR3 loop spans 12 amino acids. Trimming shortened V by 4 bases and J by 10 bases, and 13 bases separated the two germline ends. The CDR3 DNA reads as TGTGCCAGTAGTACCCTGGGAGGGGGAGCTTTCTTT. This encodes CASSTLGGGAFF.

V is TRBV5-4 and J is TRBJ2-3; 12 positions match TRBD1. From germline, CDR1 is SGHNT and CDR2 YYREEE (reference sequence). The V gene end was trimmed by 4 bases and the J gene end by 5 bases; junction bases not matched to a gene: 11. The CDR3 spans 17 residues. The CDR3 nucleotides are TGTGCCAGCAGCATCCGGACCGGGACAGGGGGCCAAGATACGCAGTATTTT. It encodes CASSIRTGTGGQDTQYF. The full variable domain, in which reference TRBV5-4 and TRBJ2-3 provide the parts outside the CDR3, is ETGVTQSPTHLIKTRGQQVTLRCSSQSGHNTVSWYQQALGQGPQFIFQYYREEENGRGNFPPRFSGLQFPNYSSELNVNALELDDSALYLCASSIRTGTGGQDTQYFGPGTRLTVL.

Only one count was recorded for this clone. The CDR3 spells CASSPRNGGATYEQYF. The CDR3, as DNA: TGTGCCAGCTCACCACGAAACGGGGGGGCTACCTACGAGCAGTACTTC. This chain links TRBV18 with TRBJ2-7; TRBD2 matches at 8 bases. Germline-derived CDR1 and CDR2 are KGHSH and LQKENI. The CDR3 is 16 amino acids. V was pared by 1 base and J by 2 bases, with 7 bases of the junction left unmatched. Together with reference TRBV18 and TRBJ2-7, the CDR3 gives the full variable domain: NAGVMQNPRHLVRRRGQEARLRCSPMKGHSHVYWYRQLPEEGLKFMVYLQKENIIDESGMPKERFSAEFPKEGPSILRIQQVVRGDSAAYFCASSPRNGGATYEQYFGPGTRLTVT.

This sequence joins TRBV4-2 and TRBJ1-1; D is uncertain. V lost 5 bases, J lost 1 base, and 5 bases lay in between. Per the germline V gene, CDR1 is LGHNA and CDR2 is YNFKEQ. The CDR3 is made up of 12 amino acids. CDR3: CASSEGNTEAFF. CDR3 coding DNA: TGTGCCAGCAGCGAGGGGAACACTGAAGCTTTCTTT.

CDR3 loop: CASSPGGRRMNTEAFF. The CDR3 bases are TGTGCCAGCAGCCCTGGTGGTCGGAGAATGAACACTGAAGCTTTCTTT. This chain links TRBV11-2 with TRBJ1-1, with no clear D. In germline, CDR1 is SGHAT, CDR2 FQNNGV. The CDR3 has 16 residues. V dropped 5 bases and J dropped 0 bases, with 16 bases sitting between them.

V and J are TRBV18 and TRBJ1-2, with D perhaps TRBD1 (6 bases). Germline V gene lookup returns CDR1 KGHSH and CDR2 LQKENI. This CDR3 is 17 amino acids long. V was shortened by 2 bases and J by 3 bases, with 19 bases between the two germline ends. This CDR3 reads CASSPSTGTKKDYGYTF. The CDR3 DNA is TGTGCCAGCTCACCATCGACCGGGACAAAAAAGGACTATGGCTACACCTTC.

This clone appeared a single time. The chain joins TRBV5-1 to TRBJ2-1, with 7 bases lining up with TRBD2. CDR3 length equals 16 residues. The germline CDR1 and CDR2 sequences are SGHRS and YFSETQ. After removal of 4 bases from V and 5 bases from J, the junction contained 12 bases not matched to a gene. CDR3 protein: CASSPRWWGGDNEQFF. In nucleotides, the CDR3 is TGCGCCAGCAGCCCCCGTTGGTGGGGGGGAGACAATGAGCAGTTCTTC. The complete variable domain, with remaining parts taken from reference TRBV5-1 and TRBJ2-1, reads KAGVTQTPRYLIKTRGQQVTLSCSPISGHRSVSWYQQTPGQGLQFLFEYFSETQRNKGNFPGRFSGRQFSNSRSEMNVSTLELGDSALYLCASSPRWWGGDNEQFFGPGTRLTVL.

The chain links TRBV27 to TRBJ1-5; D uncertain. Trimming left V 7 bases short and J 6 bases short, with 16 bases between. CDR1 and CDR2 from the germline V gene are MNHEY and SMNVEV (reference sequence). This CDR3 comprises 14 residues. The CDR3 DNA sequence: TGTGCCAGCACCCCGGCAGGTTTGGGTCAGCCCCAGCATTTT. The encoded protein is CASTPAGLGQPQHF.

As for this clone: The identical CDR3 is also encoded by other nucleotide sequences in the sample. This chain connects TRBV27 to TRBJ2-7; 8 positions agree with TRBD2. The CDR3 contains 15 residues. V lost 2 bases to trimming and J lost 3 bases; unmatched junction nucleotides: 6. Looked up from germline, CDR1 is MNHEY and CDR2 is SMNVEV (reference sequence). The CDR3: CASSLTGGLSYEQYF. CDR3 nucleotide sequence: TGTGCCAGCAGTTTAACGGGGGGGCTAAGCTACGAGCAGTACTTC.

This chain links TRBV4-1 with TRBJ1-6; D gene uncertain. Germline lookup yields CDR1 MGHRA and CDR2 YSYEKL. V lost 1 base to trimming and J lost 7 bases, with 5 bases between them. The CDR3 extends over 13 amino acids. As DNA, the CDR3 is TGCGCCAGCAGCCAAGGTTCGAATTCACCCCTCCACTTT. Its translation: CASSQGSNSPLHF.

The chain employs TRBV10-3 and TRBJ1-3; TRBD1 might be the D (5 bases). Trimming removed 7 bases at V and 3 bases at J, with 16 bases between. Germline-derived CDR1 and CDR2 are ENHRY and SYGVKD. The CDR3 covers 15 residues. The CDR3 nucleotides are TGTGCCATCACCGAAGGACAATCGGGTGGAAACACCATATATTTT. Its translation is CAITEGQSGGNTIYF.

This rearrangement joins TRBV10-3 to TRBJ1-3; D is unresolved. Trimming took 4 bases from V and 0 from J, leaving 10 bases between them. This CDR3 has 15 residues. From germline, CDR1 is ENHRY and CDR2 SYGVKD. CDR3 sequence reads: CAISAKLVSGNTIYF. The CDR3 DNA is TGTGCCATCAGTGCTAAGCTAGTCTCTGGAAACACCATATATTTT.

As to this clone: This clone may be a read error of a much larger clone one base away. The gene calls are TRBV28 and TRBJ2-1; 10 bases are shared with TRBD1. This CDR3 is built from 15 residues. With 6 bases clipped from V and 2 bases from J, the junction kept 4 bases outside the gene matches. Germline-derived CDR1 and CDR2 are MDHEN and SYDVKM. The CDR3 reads CASSPTGGTYNEQFF. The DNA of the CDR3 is TGTGCCAGCAGCCCGACAGGGGGCACCTACAATGAGCAGTTCTTC.